This TCR beta chain was captured in a study of T cell responses to AZD1222 COVID-19 vaccine. In the case of this clone: The antigen is not known.

V was clipped by 4 bases and J by 5 bases, with 20 bases between them. The V gene's germline CDR1 is MGHRA and CDR2 YSYEKL. CDR3 size: 16 residues. The assay was immunoSEQ multiplex PCR, and TCRdb's table has in-frame clones only and misses some. The sample lists about 100,000 clones, around nine tenths occurring once. General observations from the study: Seropositive status at baseline applied to only a handful of AZD1222 recipients.

This sequence originates from an adult in good health. The sequences come from peripheral blood, collected on day 0 of AZD1222 vaccination. The V gene is TRBV4-1, the J gene TRBJ1-2; TRBD1 is a possible D gene (5 bases). The CDR3 is CASSPPRDPPLYGYTF. The CDR3 DNA sequence: TGCGCCAGCAGCCCTCCCCGGGACCCTCCCCTGTATGGCTACACCTTC.